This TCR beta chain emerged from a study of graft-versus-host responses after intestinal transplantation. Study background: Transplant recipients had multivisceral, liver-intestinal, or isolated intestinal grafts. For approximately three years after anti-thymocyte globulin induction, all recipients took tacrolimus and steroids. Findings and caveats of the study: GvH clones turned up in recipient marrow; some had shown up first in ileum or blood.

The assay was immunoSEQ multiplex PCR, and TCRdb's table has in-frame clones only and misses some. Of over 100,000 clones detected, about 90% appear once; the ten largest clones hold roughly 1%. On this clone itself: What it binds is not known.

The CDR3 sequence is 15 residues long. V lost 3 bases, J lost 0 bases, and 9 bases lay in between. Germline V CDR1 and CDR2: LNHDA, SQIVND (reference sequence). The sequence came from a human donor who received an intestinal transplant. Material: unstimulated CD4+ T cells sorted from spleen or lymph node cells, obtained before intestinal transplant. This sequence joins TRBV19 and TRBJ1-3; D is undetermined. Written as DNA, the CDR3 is TGTGCCAGTAGTATTTTTTCCAACTCTGGAAACACCATATATTTT. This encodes CASSIFSNSGNTIYF.